The 9 T cell receptor beta chains listed next were all sequenced from one sample in a study of shared clonotypes between healthy human individuals (dated by TCRdb to 2020 to 2021). Library creation used the immunoSEQ multiplex PCR assay. The immuneACCESS repertoire file appears here via TCRdb, limited to in-frame rearrangements. These files lack a portion of the clones; in checked studies, under half of the deficit traces to unresolved V genes, and the cause of the others is not known. Present in this sample are some 900,000 clones, around 80% of which were seen just once. Clones ranked in the top ten supply about 1.5% of the sample. Sequencing used memory CD4+ T cells sorted from blood. The cell subset or site label of this sample denotes: CD45RA-negative fraction. Receptors were obtained from a man in his late teens or twenties in good health.

V gene TRBV9 combines with J gene TRBJ1-3, with D possibly matching TRBD1 (5 bases). CDR1 is SGDLS, CDR2 YYNGEE, per germline. The CDR3 extends over 15 amino acids. Trimming stripped 0 bases from V and 0 bases from J, with 7 bases between. The CDR3 is CASSVGGTSGNTIYF. The CDR3 nucleotides read TGTGCCAGCAGCGTAGGCGGGACCTCTGGAAACACCATATATTTT. Using reference TRBV9 and TRBJ1-3 for the parts outside the CDR3, the full variable domain is DSGVTQTPKHLITATGQRVTLRCSPRSGDLSVYWYQQSLDQGLQFLIQYYNGEERAKGNILERFSAQQFPDLHSELNLSSLELGDSALYFCASSVGGTSGNTIYFGEGSWLTVV.

This clone occurred a few times. A junction end diverges from the germline sequence, so it may reflect a read error. V is TRBV7-7 and J is TRBJ2-3; 7 bases match TRBD2. The CDR3 loop spans 14 amino acids. Germline CDR1 reads SSHAT; CDR2 reads FNYEAQ (reference sequence). In DNA form, the CDR3 reads TGTGCTAGCAGCGCCGGACTAGTTACAGATACGCAGTATTTT. Amino acids: CASSAGLVTDTQYF. Looking up the rest from reference TRBV7-7 and TRBJ2-3 gives the full variable domain: GAGVSQSPRYKVTKRGQDVTLRCDPISSHATLYWYQQALGQGPEFLTYFNYEAQPDKSGLPSDRFSAERPEGSISTLTIQRTEQRDSAMYRCASSAGLVTDTQYFGPGTRLTVL.

This clone was seen a few times. The chain recombines TRBV4-1 with TRBJ2-7, with TRBD1 identical over 7 bases. Germline trimming cut 3 bases from V and 2 bases from J; bases unmatched to any gene: 4. The CDR3 consists of 14 residues. Germline lookup yields CDR1 MGHRA and CDR2 YSYEKL. CDR3 DNA sequence: TGCGCCAGCAGCCAGTCCGGGACAGCCTACGAGCAGTACTTC. This encodes CASSQSGTAYEQYF.

This clone was seen once. The gene calls are TRBV5-6 and TRBJ1-4; maybe TRBD1 (6 bases). This CDR3 contains 18 residues. Germline CDR1 is SGHDT and CDR2 is YYEEEE. Deletions cut 3 bases from V and 4 bases from J, with 22 bases between. The CDR3 DNA sequence: TGTGCCAGCAGCTCGCCTTACCGGGGCCAGGGGAATAATGAAAAACTGTTTTTT. Translated, it gives CASSSPYRGQGNNEKLFF.

The J gene is TRBJ2-5, the V gene TRBV10-3; 8 bases are shared with TRBD2. The CDR3 is 12 residues long. Germline lookup yields CDR1 ENHRY and CDR2 SYGVKD. The CDR3 nucleotides are TGTGCAGCGGGAGCGGGGCAAGAGACCCAGTACTTC. Protein: CAAGAGQETQYF.

This clone was observed a handful of times. The chain uses TRBV6-6 and TRBJ2-1; D may be TRBD2 (6 bases). The CDR3 extends over 14 amino acids. The V and J ends lost 7 bases and 15 bases respectively, with 25 bases between them. Germline lookup yields CDR1 MNHNY and CDR2 SVGAGI (reference sequence). The CDR3 loop reads CASTERAVTSWTFF. For the CDR3, the DNA is TGTGCCAGCACCGAACGGGCAGTTACTAGCTGGACGTTCTTC.

Concerning this clone: A far larger clone is off by one base, so a read error is likely. This chain links TRBV28 with TRBJ2-3; D is undetermined. Trimming removed 6 bases from V and 6 bases from J, with 7 bases in between. The germline CDR1 and CDR2 sequences are MDHEN and SYDVKM. The CDR3 extends over 11 amino acids. CDR3 protein: CASSTRDTQYF. The CDR3 DNA reads TGTGCCAGCAGCACCAGGGATACGCAGTATTTT.

The chain has TRBV7-2 and TRBJ2-7, with D perhaps TRBD1 (5 bases). Trimming shortened V by 2 bases and J by 2 bases, and 13 bases separated the two germline ends. There are 15 residues in the CDR3. Germline V gives CDR1 SGHTA, CDR2 FQGNSA. This chain's CDR3 is CASSLQGLGTYEQYF. CDR3 in DNA: TGTGCCAGCAGCTTACAGGGTTTAGGGACCTACGAGCAGTACTTC.

This chain links TRBV7-9 with TRBJ2-2, with D perhaps matching TRBD1 (6 bases). The CDR3 extends over 15 amino acids. V lost 2 bases, J lost 0 bases, and 7 bases lay in between. Germline CDR1 is SEHNR and CDR2 is FQNEAQ (reference sequence). CDR3 bases: TGTGCCAGCAGCTTACAGGGGACGAACACCGGGGAGCTGTTTTTT. As protein: CASSLQGTNTGELFF. Full variable domain (missing parts from reference TRBV7-9 and TRBJ2-2): DTGVSQNPRHKITKRGQNVTFRCDPISEHNRLYWYRQTLGQGPEFLTYFQNEAQLEKSRLLSDRFSAERPKGSFSTLEIQRTEQGDSAMYLCASSLQGTNTGELFFGEGSRLTVL.